Below are 29 T cell receptor beta chains sequenced from a single sample in a study of blood T cells in healthy people across ages. A sample-barcoded 5' primer and a J-beta primer mix were used in a second PCR of about 7 to 12 cycles. TCRdb redid the calling of the 5' RACE reads with MiXCR, one entry per CDR3 protein. The sample lists about a million distinct CDR3 sequences; roughly two fifths were seen once. Material for sequencing was blood. The receptor set was obtained from a man in his late teens or twenties in good health.

V gene TRBV6-2 or TRBV6-3 combines with J gene TRBJ2-3; D is ambiguous. The germline V gene encodes CDR1 MNHEY and CDR2 SVGEGT. The CDR3 sequence is 13 residues long. Trimming removed 7 bases at V and 0 bases at J, with 8 bases between. The CDR3 is CASIETSTDTQYF. CDR3 nucleotides: TGTGCCAGCATCGAGACGAGCACAGATACGCAGTATTTT.

The V call is TRBV6-5, the J call TRBJ1-2; maybe TRBD1 (5 bases). Trimming took 5 bases from V and 7 from J, leaving 14 bases between them. Per the germline V gene, CDR1 is MNHEY and CDR2 is SVGAGI. This CDR3 is 13 amino acids long. CDR3 residues: CASSTSYRSGYTF. The CDR3 bases are TGTGCCAGCAGTACCTCCTACAGGAGTGGCTACACCTTC.

This clonotype was recorded a few times. The rearrangement links TRBV27 to TRBJ2-3; D call uncertain. This CDR3 spans 13 amino acids. Germline values: CDR1 MNHEY, CDR2 SMNVEV (reference sequence). Trimming took off 5 bases at V and 2 bases at J, with 8 bases between the two ends. CDR3 sequence (DNA): TGTGCCAGCAGTCCACTTCTCACAGATACGCAGTATTTT. It yields the protein CASSPLLTDTQYF.

J is TRBJ1-1 and V is TRBV12-3 or TRBV12-4; weak D call: TRBD1 (5 bases). This CDR3 spans 15 amino acids. V shed 5 bases and J shed 9 bases, with 22 bases lying between them. CDR3 loop: CASSRERRGDYKAFF. Written as DNA, the CDR3 is TGTGCCAGCAGTCGGGAACGGCGGGGCGATTACAAAGCTTTCTTT.

This sequence joins TRBV10-3 and TRBJ2-3, with D perhaps TRBD1 or TRBD2 (6 bases each). CDR1 is ENHRY and CDR2 is SYGVKD in the germline V gene. Trimming shortened V by 2 bases and J by 2 bases, and 17 bases separated the two germline ends. The CDR3 has 17 amino acids. The CDR3 DNA is TGTGCCATCAGTGAGCCCAACCACGGGGGCCCCACAGATACGCAGTATTTT. Translation: CAISEPNHGGPTDTQYF.

A few counts support this clonotype. The chain couples TRBV5-1 to TRBJ1-2; D uncertain. With 2 bases removed from V and 2 bases from J, the gap between germline ends came to 10 bases. The CDR3 sequence is 14 residues long. In germline, CDR1 is SGHRS, CDR2 YFSETQ. CDR3 amino acids: CASSLRPLNYGYTF. Written as DNA, the CDR3 is TGCGCCAGCAGCTTACGACCGCTGAACTATGGCTACACCTTC.

Worth noting for this clonotype: One end of the junction is discordant with germline, which a read error may explain. The rearrangement uses TRBV20-1 and TRBJ1-1; unclear D gene. Per germline, CDR1 DFQATT and CDR2 SNEGSKA (reference sequence). The length of the CDR3 is 13 residues. The CDR3 protein is CSARDLKATEPFF. Written as DNA, the CDR3 is TGCAGTGCTAGAGATCTGAAAGCCACTGAACCTTTCTTT.

This clonotype has more than one count but fewer than ten. The gene calls are TRBV5-5 and TRBJ1-2; D may be TRBD1 (5 bases). Germline V gene data show CDR1 as SGHKS and CDR2 as YYEKEE (reference sequence). V was shortened by 3 bases and J by 5 bases, with 11 bases between the two germline ends. This CDR3 comprises 13 residues. CDR3 sequence: CASSSKAGYGYTF. CDR3 nucleotides: TGTGCCAGCAGCTCCAAGGCAGGGTATGGCTACACCTTC.

The genes are TRBV13 and TRBJ2-1; D is undetermined. The V end was cut by 5 bases, the J end by 6 bases, with 11 bases between. From germline, CDR1 is PRHDT and CDR2 FYEKMQ (reference sequence). The CDR3 consists of 13 residues. The CDR3 region has the DNA TGTGCCAGCAGCCTTCCGTCGGGCAATGAGCAGTTCTTC. As protein: CASSLPSGNEQFF.

This clonotype was seen more than once but under ten times. The chain couples TRBV4-1 to TRBJ2-2; D unresolved. Per the germline V gene, CDR1 is MGHRA and CDR2 is YSYEKL. There are 14 residues in the CDR3. The ends were cut back, 1 base at V and 7 bases at J, with 10 bases in the middle. The CDR3 is CASSQASNDGELFF. The CDR3 nucleotides are TGCGCCAGCAGCCAAGCAAGCAATGACGGGGAGCTGTTTTTT.

This rearrangement joins TRBV5-1 to TRBJ1-2; D possibly corresponds to TRBD1 (6 bases). This CDR3 contains 13 residues. Germline CDR1 SGHRS, CDR2 YFSETQ. V was cut by 4 bases and J by 6 bases, with 13 bases left in between. This CDR3 is CASSRTVEDGYTF. As DNA, the CDR3 is TGCGCCAGCAGCCGGACAGTGGAGGATGGCTACACCTTC.

This clonotype was detected many times. The CDR3, as DNA: TGTGCCAGCAGCCAAGGACAGGGCGACTACGAGCAGTACTTC. It yields the protein CASSQGQGDYEQYF. V is TRBV4-2 and J is TRBJ2-7, with 7 bases lining up with TRBD1. The length of the CDR3 is 14 residues. V shed 1 base and J 3 bases; nucleotides not matched to a gene: 3. CDR1 is LGHNA, CDR2 YNFKEQ, per germline.

In its sample, this clonotype was seen a few times. The chain couples TRBV6-5 to TRBJ2-2; D is uncertain. Deletions cut 0 bases from V and 5 bases from J, with 7 bases between. Germline values: CDR1 MNHEY, CDR2 SVGAGI. The CDR3 loop spans 14 amino acids. The CDR3 sequence is CASSYSRRTGELFF. CDR3 coding DNA: TGTGCCAGCAGTTACTCGAGGAGAACCGGGGAGCTGTTTTTT.

This clonotype has only a few counts. The CDR3 is CASSQTSGLYNEQFF. DNA of the CDR3: TGTGCCAGCAGCCAGACTAGCGGGTTATACAATGAGCAGTTCTTC. The genes are TRBV7-2 and TRBJ2-1; 10 positions agree with TRBD2. Germline values: CDR1 SGHTA, CDR2 FQGNSA. CDR3 length: 15 residues. Germline trimming cut 5 bases from V and 4 bases from J; bases unmatched to any gene: 5. The full variable domain, rest sourced from reference TRBV7-2 and TRBJ2-1, is GAGVSQSPSNKVTEKGKDVELRCDPISGHTALYWYRQSLGQGLEFLIYFQGNSAPDKSGLPSDRFSAERTGGSVSTLTIQRTQQEDSAVYLCASSQTSGLYNEQFFGPGTRLTVL.

The DNA for the CDR3 is TGCGCCAGCAGCCTTACGACAGGGAACTCCTACAATGAGCAGTTCTTC. It translates to CASSLTTGNSYNEQFF. This chain connects TRBV4-1 to TRBJ2-1; TRBD1 aligns across 7 bases. The length of the CDR3 is 16 residues. CDR1 and CDR2 (germline): MGHRA, YSYEKL. V dropped 4 bases and J dropped 0; count of bases not matched to a gene: 6.

This clonotype was seen only a few times. The rearrangement uses TRBV6-2 or TRBV6-3 and TRBJ1-1; D is unclear. CDR1 and CDR2 from the germline V gene are MNHEY and SVGEGT. V lost 0 bases, J lost 1 base, and 9 bases lay in between. The CDR3 consists of 15 residues. The CDR3 region is CASSYSLGGNTEAFF. In DNA, the CDR3 is TGTGCCAGCAGTTACTCGCTAGGCGGGAACACTGAAGCTTTCTTT.

This clonotype was counted only a few times. The limits of the CDR3 on the DNA are not certain, so only TCRdb's listed CDR3 is given. The V and J genes are TRBV12-3 or TRBV12-4 and TRBJ2-7; the D call in the table, TRBD2, was not verified against the DNA. The CDR3 sequence runs 16 residues, both termini included. CDR3 in amino acids: CASSTSGGVRSYEQYF.

The V call is TRBV5-1, the J call TRBJ2-3; 7 positions match TRBD1. The CDR3 runs to 14 residues. Germline-derived CDR1 and CDR2 are SGHRS and YFSETQ. V dropped 3 bases and J dropped 5; count of bases not matched to a gene: 6. CDR3 nucleotides: TGCGCCAGCAGCTCGGACAGGTTCGAAGATACGCAGTATTTT. Translation: CASSSDRFEDTQYF.

This rearrangement joins TRBV3-1 to TRBJ2-1; tentative D call: TRBD1 (6 bases). Trimming left V 1 base short and J 7 bases short, with 14 bases between. The CDR3 runs to 15 residues. Germline assignment: CDR1 LGHDT and CDR2 YNNKEL (reference sequence). DNA of the CDR3: TGTGCCAGCAGCCAAGTCGCAGGGGCGCGTAATGAGCAGTTCTTC. Translating gives CASSQVAGARNEQFF.

This clonotype was observed once. The J gene is TRBJ1-3, the V gene TRBV9; 8 bases are a match to TRBD1. Germline values: CDR1 SGDLS, CDR2 YYNGEE. Trimming cost V 0 bases and J 8 bases; bases outside gene matches: 4. This CDR3 has 14 residues. DNA for the CDR3: TGTGCCAGCAGCGTAGCTAACAGGGGGGACACCATATATTTT. It encodes CASSVANRGDTIYF.

The chain employs TRBV29-1 and TRBJ1-1; TRBD1 might be the D (5 bases). This CDR3 comprises 14 residues. V shed 3 bases and J shed 4 bases, with 15 bases lying between them. The germline V gene has CDR1 SQVTM and CDR2 ANQGSEA. The CDR3 here is CSVEGLLGATEAFF. CDR3 nucleotide sequence: TGCAGCGTTGAGGGACTCTTAGGGGCCACTGAAGCTTTCTTT.

This clonotype turned up a few times. The V and J genes are TRBV5-4 and TRBJ1-4; 7 positions match TRBD1. Losses at the gene ends were 1 base for V and 0 bases for J; bases not matched to a gene: 9. The germline CDR1 and CDR2 sequences are SGHNT and YYREEE (reference sequence). This CDR3 has 18 amino acids. The CDR3 nucleotides read TGTGCCAGCAGCTTGAGTACAGGGGTGGGAGCAACTAATGAAAAACTGTTTTTT. Translating it yields CASSLSTGVGATNEKLFF.

The gene calls are TRBV5-5 and TRBJ1-5; TRBD1 might be the D (6 bases). The CDR3 covers 14 residues. Trimming shortened V by 4 bases and J by 7 bases, and 15 bases separated the two germline ends. CDR1 SGHKS and CDR2 YYEKEE come from the germline V gene (reference sequence). The CDR3 DNA follows: TGTGCCAGCAGCCTGGTCAGGGGAGGGCAGCCCCAGCATTTT. Translation: CASSLVRGGQPQHF.

This chain links TRBV7-2 with TRBJ1-5, with D perhaps matching TRBD1 (5 bases). The CDR3 covers 17 residues. Germline assignment: CDR1 SGHTA and CDR2 FQGNSA. Trimming removed 1 base at V and 1 base at J, with 14 bases between. The CDR3 DNA reads TGTGCCAGCAGCTTAGTAGGCGGCAGGGAAAGCAATCAGCCCCAGCATTTT. Its translation: CASSLVGGRESNQPQHF.

The chain joins TRBV20-1 to TRBJ2-1; D is unresolved. The end of the DNA fits TRBJ2-7 better, so the J call may be wrong. This CDR3 is 16 amino acids long. From germline, CDR1 is DFQATT and CDR2 SNEGSKA (reference sequence). The CDR3: CSAKSFEVSSYNEQYF. The CDR3 region has the DNA TGCAGTGCTAAGTCGTTCGAAGTGAGCTCCTACAATGAGCAGTACTTC.

This rearrangement joins TRBV7-2 to TRBJ2-1; D is perhaps TRBD1 or TRBD2 (5 bases each). This CDR3 region has 16 residues. V lost 2 bases to trimming and J lost 8 bases, with 19 bases between them. Germline V gene data show CDR1 as SGHTA and CDR2 as FQGNSA. CDR3 DNA sequence: TGTGCCAGCAGCTTATTCGGTAGGGGCAACGGGGATGAGCAGTTCTTC. This gives the protein CASSLFGRGNGDEQFF.

Only a few counts were recorded for this clonotype. The chain recombines TRBV12-5 with TRBJ2-6; D gene unclear. Germline lookup yields CDR1 LGHNT and CDR2 FRNRAP. V was pared by 0 bases and J by 0 bases, with 9 bases between. This CDR3 region has 17 residues. The CDR3 DNA follows: TGTGCTAGTGGTTTGGTAGTGAGTGGCTCTGGGGCCAACGTCCTGACTTTC. Amino acid sequence: CASGLVVSGSGANVLTF.

The chain employs TRBV4-1 and TRBJ2-3, with 9 bases identical to TRBD2. Losses at the gene ends were 2 bases for V and 6 bases for J; bases not matched to a gene: 6. Germline V gene sequence: CDR1 MGHRA, CDR2 YSYEKL. The CDR3 has 15 amino acids. As DNA, the CDR3 is TGCGCCAGCAGCCAACCTAGCGGGGTTCGGGATACGCAGTATTTT. Translation: CASSQPSGVRDTQYF.

CDR3 coding DNA: TGTGCCATCAGTGAACCCGGACAGGGAACCAACACTGAAGCTTTCTTT. It translates to CAISEPGQGTNTEAFF. The chain carries TRBV10-3 and TRBJ1-1, with 8 bases fitting TRBD1. CDR1 is ENHRY, CDR2 SYGVKD, per germline. The CDR3 has 16 residues. After removal of 3 bases from V and 2 bases from J, the junction contained 8 bases not matched to a gene.